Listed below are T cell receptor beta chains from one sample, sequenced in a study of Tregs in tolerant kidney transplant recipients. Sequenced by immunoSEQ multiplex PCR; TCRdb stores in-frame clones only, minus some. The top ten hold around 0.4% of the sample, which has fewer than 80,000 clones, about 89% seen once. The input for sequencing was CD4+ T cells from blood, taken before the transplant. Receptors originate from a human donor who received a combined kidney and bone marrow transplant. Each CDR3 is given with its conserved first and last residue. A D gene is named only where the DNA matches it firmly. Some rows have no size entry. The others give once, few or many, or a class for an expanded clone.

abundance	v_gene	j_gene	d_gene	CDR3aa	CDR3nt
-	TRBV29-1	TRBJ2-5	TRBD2	CSVTTSGGQETQYF	TGCAGCGTTACCACTAGCGGGGGTCAAGAGACCCAGTACTTC
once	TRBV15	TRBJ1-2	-	CATSRDRRETNYGYTF	TGTGCCACCAGCAGAGACCGACGGGAAACAAACTATGGCTACACCTTC
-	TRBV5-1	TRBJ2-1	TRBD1	CASSLANRGNEQFF	TGCGCCAGCAGCTTGGCCAACAGGGGTAATGAGCAGTTCTTC
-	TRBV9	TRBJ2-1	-	CASSVGGLTYNEQFF	TGTGCCAGCAGCGTAGGCGGGCTAACCTACAATGAGCAGTTCTTC
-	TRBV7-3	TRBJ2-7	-	CASNRRDSAYEQYF	TGTGCCAGCAACCGTCGTGACAGCGCCTACGAGCAGTACTTC
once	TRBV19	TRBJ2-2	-	CASSIPQFTNTGELFF	TGTGCCAGTAGTATCCCCCAGTTTACGAACACCGGGGAGCTGTTTTTT
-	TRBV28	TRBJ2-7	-	CASSTGTQPYEQYF	TGTGCCAGCAGCACCGGGACTCAGCCCTACGAGCAGTACTTC
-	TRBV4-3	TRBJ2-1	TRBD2	CASSQQLAGGNEQFF	TGCGCCAGCAGCCAACAGCTAGCGGGGGGGAATGAGCAGTTCTTC
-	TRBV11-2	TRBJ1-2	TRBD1	CASSPTGGYGYTF	TGTGCCAGCAGCCCGACAGGGGGATATGGCTACACCTTC
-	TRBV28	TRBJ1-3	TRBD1	CASSSTQSGGFGNTIYF	TGTGCCAGCAGTTCAACCCAATCAGGGGGCTTCGGAAACACCATATATTTT
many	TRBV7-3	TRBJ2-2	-	CASSLGAGHSTGELFF	TGTGCCAGCAGCTTAGGCGCGGGCCATTCCACCGGGGAGCTGTTTTTT
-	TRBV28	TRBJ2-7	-	CASTPRGRETAYEQYF	TGTGCCAGCACACCCCGGGGGCGGGAGACTGCGTACGAGCAGTACTTC
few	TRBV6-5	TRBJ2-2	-	CASIPGGLGTGELFF	TGTGCCAGCATCCCAGGGGGGCTGGGGACCGGGGAGCTGTTTTTT
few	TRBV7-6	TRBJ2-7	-	CASSADWTYEQYF	TGTGCCAGCAGCGCGGACTGGACCTACGAGCAGTACTTC
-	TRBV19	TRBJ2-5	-	CASSKGPQETQYF	TGTGCCAGTAGTAAGGGGCCCCAAGAGACCCAGTACTTC
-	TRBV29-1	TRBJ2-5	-	CSAGHYRETQYF	TGCAGCGCCGGACACTACCGAGAGACCCAGTACTTC
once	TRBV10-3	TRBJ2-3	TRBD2	CAITSGSGTDTQYF	TGTGCCATCACTAGCGGGAGTGGCACAGATACGCAGTATTTT
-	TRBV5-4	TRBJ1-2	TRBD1	CASSLGAGGLYGYTF	TGTGCCAGCAGCTTGGGGGCAGGGGGCCTCTATGGCTACACCTTC
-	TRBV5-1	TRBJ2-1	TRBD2	CASSLALAGFGNEQFF	TGCGCCAGCAGCTTGGCCCTAGCGGGGTTCGGGAATGAGCAGTTCTTC